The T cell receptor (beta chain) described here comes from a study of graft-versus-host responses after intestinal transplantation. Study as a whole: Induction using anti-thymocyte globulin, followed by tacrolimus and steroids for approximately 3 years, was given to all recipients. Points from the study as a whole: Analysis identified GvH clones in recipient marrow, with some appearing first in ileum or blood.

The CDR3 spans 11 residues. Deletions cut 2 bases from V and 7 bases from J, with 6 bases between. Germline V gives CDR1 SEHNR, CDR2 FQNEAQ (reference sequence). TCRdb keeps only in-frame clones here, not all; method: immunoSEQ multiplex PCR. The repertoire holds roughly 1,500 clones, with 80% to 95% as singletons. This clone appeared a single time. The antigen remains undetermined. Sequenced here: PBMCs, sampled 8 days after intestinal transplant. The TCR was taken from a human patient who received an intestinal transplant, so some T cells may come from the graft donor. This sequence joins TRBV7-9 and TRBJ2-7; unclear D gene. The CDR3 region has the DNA TGTGCCAGCAGCTTAAGTGGGGAGCAGTACTTC. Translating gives CASSLSGEQYF.